This TCR beta chain is drawn from a study of shared clonotypes between healthy human individuals. Comments on this clone: The antigen is unknown.

V gave up 2 bases and J gave up 5 bases, with 10 bases separating them. Germline V gene sequence: CDR1 MDHEN, CDR2 SYDVKM. This CDR3 spans 14 amino acids. Overall study findings and caveats: A handful of donors showed sharing of around 5% of naive CD4 clonotypes.

The protocol was immunoSEQ multiplex PCR, while the TCRdb copy is restricted to in-frame clones and leaves out a portion. This sample has more than 400,000 clones, with roughly 95% found just once. The clonotype was recovered from a woman aged 25 to 39 in good health. J is TRBJ1-3 and V is TRBV28; D uncertain. Sequencing input: naive CD4+ T cells sorted from blood. Regarding subset: CD45RA+ positively selected. The CDR3: CASSLTDTRNTIYF. The CDR3 bases are TGTGCCAGCAGTTTAACAGATACAAGAAACACCATATATTTT.